This TCR beta chain was profiled in a study of blood T cell repertoires in COVID-19. TCRdb's copy holds only in-frame clones and misses some; the assay was immunoSEQ multiplex PCR. The sample consists of tens of thousands of clones, more than 80% of them appearing once. The CDR3 has 13 residues. With 11 bases removed from V and 0 bases from J, the gap between germline ends came to 10 bases. Germline loops: CDR1 MNHEY, CDR2 SVGAGI. The rearrangement links TRBV6-5 to TRBJ2-2, with TRBD1 as a possible D gene (6 bases). The TCR sequence derives from a woman in her seventies with acute or convalescent COVID-19. The sequenced sample was peripheral blood. This chain's CDR3 is CALGAANTGELFF. CDR3 sequence (DNA): TGTGCCCTGGGGGCCGCGAACACCGGGGAGCTGTTTTTT.